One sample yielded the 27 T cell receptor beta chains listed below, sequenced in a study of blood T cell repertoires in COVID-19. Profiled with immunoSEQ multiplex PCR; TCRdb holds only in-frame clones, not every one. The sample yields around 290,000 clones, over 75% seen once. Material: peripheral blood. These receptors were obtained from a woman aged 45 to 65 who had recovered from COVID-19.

The CDR3 is CASSSTYEGQYF. In nucleotides, the CDR3 is TGTGCCAGCAGCAGCACCTACGAGGGGCAGTACTTC. This chain connects TRBV7-2 to TRBJ2-7, with D tentatively TRBD2 (5 bases). Germline-derived CDR1 and CDR2 are SGHTA and FQGNSA. The CDR3 is 12 residues long. Trimming cost V 5 bases and J 9 bases, with 14 bases left between them.

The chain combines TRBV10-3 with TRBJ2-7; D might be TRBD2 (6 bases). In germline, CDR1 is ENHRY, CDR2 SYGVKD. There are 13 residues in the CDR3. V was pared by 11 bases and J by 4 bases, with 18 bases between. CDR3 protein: CAYSPGSRYEQYF. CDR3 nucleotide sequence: TGTGCCTACTCCCCCGGGAGTCGGTACGAGCAGTACTTC.

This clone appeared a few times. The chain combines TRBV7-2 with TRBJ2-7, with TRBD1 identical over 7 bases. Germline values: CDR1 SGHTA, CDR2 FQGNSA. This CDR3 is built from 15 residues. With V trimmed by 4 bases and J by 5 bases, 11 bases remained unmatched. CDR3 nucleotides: TGTGCCAGCAGCTCATCCTCCGGGACAGTGAACGAGCAGTACTTC. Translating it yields CASSSSSGTVNEQYF.

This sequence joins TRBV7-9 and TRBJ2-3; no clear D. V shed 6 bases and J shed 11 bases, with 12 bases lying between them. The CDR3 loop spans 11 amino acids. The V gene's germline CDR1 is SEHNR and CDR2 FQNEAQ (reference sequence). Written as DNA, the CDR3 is TGTGCCAGCAGTACAACAGCTTGGCAGTATTTT. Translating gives CASSTTAWQYF.

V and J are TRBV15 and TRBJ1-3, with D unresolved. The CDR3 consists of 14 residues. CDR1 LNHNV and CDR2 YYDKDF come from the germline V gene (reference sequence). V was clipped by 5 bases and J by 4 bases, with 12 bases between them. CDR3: CATSSYVAGNTIYF. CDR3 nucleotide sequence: TGTGCCACCAGCTCATACGTAGCCGGAAACACCATATATTTT.

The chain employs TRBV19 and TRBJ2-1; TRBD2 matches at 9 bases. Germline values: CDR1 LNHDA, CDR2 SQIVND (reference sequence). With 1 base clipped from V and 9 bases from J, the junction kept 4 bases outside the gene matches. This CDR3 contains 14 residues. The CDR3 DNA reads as TGTGCCAGTAGTATAGTAGCGGGAGAAGTTGAGCAGTTCTTC. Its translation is CASSIVAGEVEQFF. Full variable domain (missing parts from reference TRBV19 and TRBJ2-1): DGGITQSPKYLFRKEGQNVTLSCEQNLNHDAMYWYRQDPGQGLRLIYYSQIVNDFQKGDIAEGYSVSREKKESFPLTVTSAQKNPTAFYLCASSIVAGEVEQFFGPGTRLTVL.

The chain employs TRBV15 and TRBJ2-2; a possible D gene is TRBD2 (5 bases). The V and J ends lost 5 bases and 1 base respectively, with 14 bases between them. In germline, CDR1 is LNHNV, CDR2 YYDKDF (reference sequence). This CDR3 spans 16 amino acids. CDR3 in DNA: TGTGCCACCAGCGTGGGAGCGCTTCAGAACACCGGGGAGCTGTTTTTT. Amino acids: CATSVGALQNTGELFF.

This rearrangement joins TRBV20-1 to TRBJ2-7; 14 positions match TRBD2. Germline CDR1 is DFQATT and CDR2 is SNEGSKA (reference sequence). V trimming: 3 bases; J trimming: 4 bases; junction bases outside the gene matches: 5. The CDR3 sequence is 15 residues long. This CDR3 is CSASDGTSGSYEQYF. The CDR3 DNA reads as TGCAGTGCTAGTGATGGGACTAGCGGGAGTTACGAGCAGTACTTC.

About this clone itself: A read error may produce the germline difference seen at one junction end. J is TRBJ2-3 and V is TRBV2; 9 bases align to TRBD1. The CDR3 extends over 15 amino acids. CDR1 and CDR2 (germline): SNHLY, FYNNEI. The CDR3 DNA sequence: TGTGCCAACAGTTTCGGGACAGGGTTCCCCGATACGCAGTATTTT. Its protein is CANSFGTGFPDTQYF.

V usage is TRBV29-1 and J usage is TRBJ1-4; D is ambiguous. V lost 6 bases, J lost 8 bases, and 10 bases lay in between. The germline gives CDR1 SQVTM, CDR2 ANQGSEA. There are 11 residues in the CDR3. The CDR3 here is CSVAVGEKLFF. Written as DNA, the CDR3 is TGCAGCGTAGCGGTGGGAGAAAAACTGTTTTTT.

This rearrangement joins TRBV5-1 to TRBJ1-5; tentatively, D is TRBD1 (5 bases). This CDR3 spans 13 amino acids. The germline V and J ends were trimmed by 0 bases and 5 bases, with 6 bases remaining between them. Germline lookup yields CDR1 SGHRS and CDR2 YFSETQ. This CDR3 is CASSLEGYQPQHF. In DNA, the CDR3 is TGCGCCAGCAGCTTGGAGGGGTATCAGCCCCAGCATTTT.

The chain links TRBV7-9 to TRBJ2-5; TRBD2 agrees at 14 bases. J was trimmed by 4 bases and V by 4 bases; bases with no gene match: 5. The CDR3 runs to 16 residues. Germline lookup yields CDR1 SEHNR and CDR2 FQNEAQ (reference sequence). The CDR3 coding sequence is TGTGCCAGCAGCTGGGAGGGGACTAGCGGGAGAGAGACCCAGTACTTC. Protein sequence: CASSWEGTSGRETQYF.

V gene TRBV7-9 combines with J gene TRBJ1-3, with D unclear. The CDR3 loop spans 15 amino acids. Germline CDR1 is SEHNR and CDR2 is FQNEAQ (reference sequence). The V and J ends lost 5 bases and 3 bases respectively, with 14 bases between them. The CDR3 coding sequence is TGTGCCAGCAGCCCTAACCGTGCAAGTGGAAACACCATATATTTT. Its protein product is CASSPNRASGNTIYF.

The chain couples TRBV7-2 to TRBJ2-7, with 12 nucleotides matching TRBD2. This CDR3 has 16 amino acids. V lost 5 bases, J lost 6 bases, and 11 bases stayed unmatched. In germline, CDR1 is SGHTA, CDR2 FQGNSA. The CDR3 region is CASSISASGRASEQYF. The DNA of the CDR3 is TGTGCCAGCAGCATAAGCGCTAGCGGGAGGGCCTCCGAGCAGTACTTC.

The chain's CDR3 is CASSFSGRGGSYNSPLHF. DNA of the CDR3: TGTGCCAGCAGTTTTTCGGGTCGGGGGGGCTCCTATAATTCACCCCTCCACTTT. The chain uses TRBV28 and TRBJ1-6; the D gene is possibly TRBD1 (5 bases). From germline, CDR1 is MDHEN and CDR2 SYDVKM. Trimming took off 3 bases at V and 0 bases at J, with 15 bases between the two ends. The CDR3 length is 18 residues.

CDR3 residues: CASSQSAGASYEQYF. The CDR3 nucleotides are TGTGCCAGCAGCCAATCAGCGGGTGCCTCCTACGAGCAGTACTTC. J is TRBJ2-7 and V is TRBV3-1 (or the pseudogene TRBV3-2); possible D gene TRBD2, 6 bases. Germline lookup yields CDR1 LGHDT and CDR2 YNNKEL (reference sequence). The CDR3 is made up of 15 amino acids. Trimming shortened V by 2 bases and J by 0 bases, and 11 bases separated the two germline ends.

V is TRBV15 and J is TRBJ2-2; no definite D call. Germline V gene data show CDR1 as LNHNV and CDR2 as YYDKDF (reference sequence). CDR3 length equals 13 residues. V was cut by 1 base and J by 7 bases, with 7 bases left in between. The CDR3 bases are TGTGCCACCAGCAGAGCCACAATCGGGGAGCTGTTTTTT. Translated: CATSRATIGELFF.

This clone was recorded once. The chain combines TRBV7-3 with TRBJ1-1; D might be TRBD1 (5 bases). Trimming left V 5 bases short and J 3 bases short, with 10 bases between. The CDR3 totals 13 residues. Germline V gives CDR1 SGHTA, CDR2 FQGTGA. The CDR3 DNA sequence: TGTGCCAGCAGCCGGATCAGGGACACTGAAGCTTTCTTT. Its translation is CASSRIRDTEAFF.

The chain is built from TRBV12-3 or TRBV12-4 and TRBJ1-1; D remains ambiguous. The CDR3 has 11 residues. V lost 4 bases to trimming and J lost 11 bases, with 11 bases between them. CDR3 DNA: TGTGCCAGCAGTTCCCCTTTAGAGGCTTTCTTT. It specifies CASSSPLEAFF.

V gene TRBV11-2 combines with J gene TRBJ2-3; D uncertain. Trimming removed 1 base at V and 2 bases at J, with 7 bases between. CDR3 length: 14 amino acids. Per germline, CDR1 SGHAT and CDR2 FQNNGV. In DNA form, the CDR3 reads TGTGCCAGCAGCTTAGCGTACTACACAGATACGCAGTATTTT. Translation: CASSLAYYTDTQYF. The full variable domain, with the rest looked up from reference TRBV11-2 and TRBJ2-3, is EAGVAQSPRYKIIEKRQSVAFWCNPISGHATLYWYQQILGQGPKLLIQFQNNGVVDDSQLPKDRFSAERLKGVDSTLKIQPAKLEDSAVYLCASSLAYYTDTQYFGPGTRLTVL.

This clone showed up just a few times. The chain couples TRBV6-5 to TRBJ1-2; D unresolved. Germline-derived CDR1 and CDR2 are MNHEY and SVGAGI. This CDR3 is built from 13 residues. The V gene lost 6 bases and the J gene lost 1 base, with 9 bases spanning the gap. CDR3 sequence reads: CASRNTDNYGYTF. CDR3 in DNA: TGTGCCAGCAGAAACACAGATAACTATGGCTACACCTTC.

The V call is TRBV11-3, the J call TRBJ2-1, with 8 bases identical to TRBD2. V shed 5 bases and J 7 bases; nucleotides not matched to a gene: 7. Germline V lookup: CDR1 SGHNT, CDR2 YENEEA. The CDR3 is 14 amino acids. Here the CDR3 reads CASSRGTRGNEQFF. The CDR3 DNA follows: TGTGCCAGCAGCCGTGGGACTAGGGGGAATGAGCAGTTCTTC. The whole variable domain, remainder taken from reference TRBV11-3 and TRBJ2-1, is EAGVVQSPRYKIIEKKQPVAFWCNPISGHNTLYWYLQNLGQGPELLIRYENEEAVDDSQLPKDRFSAERLKGVDSTLKIQPAELGDSAVYLCASSRGTRGNEQFFGPGTRLTVL.

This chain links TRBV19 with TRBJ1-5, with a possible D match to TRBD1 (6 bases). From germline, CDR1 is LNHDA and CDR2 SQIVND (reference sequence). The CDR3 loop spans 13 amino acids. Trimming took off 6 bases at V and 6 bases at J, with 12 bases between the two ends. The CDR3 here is CASSNRVIQPQHF. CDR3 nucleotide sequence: TGTGCCAGTAGCAACAGGGTTATTCAGCCCCAGCATTTT.

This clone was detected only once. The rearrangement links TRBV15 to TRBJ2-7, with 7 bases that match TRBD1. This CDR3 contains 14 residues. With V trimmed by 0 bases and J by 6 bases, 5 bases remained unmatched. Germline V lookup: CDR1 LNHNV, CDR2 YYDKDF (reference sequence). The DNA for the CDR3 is TGTGCCACCAGCAGAGATAAAGGGGGCTTCGAGCAGTACTTC. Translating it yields CATSRDKGGFEQYF.

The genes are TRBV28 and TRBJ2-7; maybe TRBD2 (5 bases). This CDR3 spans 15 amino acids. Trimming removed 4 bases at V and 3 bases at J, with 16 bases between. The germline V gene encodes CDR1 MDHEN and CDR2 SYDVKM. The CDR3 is CASSSRGRRLYEQYF. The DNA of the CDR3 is TGTGCCAGCAGTTCCCGCGGGCGTCGTCTCTACGAGCAGTACTTC.

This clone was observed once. The CDR3 DNA reads as TGTGCCAGCAGTTTACCGGGACACCTCTACGAGCAGTACTTC. Its translation: CASSLPGHLYEQYF. The V and J genes are TRBV27 and TRBJ2-7; weak D call: TRBD1 (6 bases). Germline CDR1 reads MNHEY; CDR2 reads SMNVEV (reference sequence). V lost 2 bases and J lost 3, with 11 bases in between. The CDR3 extends over 14 amino acids.

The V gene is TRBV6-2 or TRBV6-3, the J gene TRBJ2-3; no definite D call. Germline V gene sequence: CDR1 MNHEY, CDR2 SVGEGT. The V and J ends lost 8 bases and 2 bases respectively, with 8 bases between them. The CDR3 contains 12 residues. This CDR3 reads CASGPSTDTQYF. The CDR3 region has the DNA TGTGCCAGCGGCCCCTCCACAGATACGCAGTATTTT.